This T cell receptor beta chain originates from a study of neurological immune-mediated disorders. cDNA synthesis was performed by 5'RACE with 10-nucleotide random UMIs. TCRdb used MiXCR to reprocess the 5' RACE reads, holding one entry per CDR3 protein. The sample yields 33,000 or so distinct CDR3 sequences, 6% to 8.5% seen once. The sample holds many counts of this clonotype. Its antigen is undetermined. A blood bank in Maryland, USA, provided the volunteers who served as healthy controls. The unsorted libraries had their origin in 2 million PBMCs stored at -80 C. Germline CDR1 is MGHDK and CDR2 is SYGVNS. This CDR3 has 13 residues. The V segment lost 4 bases and the J segment 2 bases; nucleotides outside the gene matches: 2. Study-level results: The absence of shared CDR3 amino acid sequences among expanded clones across subjects suggests private repertoires in all groups.

The sequence derives from a woman aged 40 to 50 in good health. The chain employs TRBV25-1 and TRBJ2-7, with TRBD1 identical over 7 bases. What was sequenced was PBMCs. The CDR3 DNA sequence: TGTGCCAGCAGTGGGACAGGTACCTACGAGCAGTACTTC. This translates into CASSGTGTYEQYF.